This TCR beta chain appears in the sequencing data of a study of cytomegalovirus exposure and HLA in healthy donors. General observations from the study: Most of the TCR beta V segments (in an earlier analysis) were productive either about 87% or about 30% of the time.

The PCR was carried out with 60 Vbeta primers and 13 Jbeta primers. This table comes from immunoSEQ multiplex PCR, and its TCRdb copy is limited to in-frame clones, with some not included. Here the sample spans 150,000 to 200,000 clones, roughly 70% being singletons. The CDR3 loop spans 14 amino acids. CDR1 is MNHNS, CDR2 SASEGT, per germline. V was clipped by 7 bases and J by 4 bases, with 14 bases between them. A word on this clone: Its antigen is not known.

This sequence joins TRBV6-1 and TRBJ1-3; D might be TRBD1 (5 bases). The source material was PBMCs. The sequence derives from a girl aged 10 to 17 in good health and CMV-seronegative. CDR3 protein: CASTPGGDGNTIYF. The CDR3 coding sequence is TGTGCCAGCACCCCAGGAGGGGACGGAAACACCATATATTTT.